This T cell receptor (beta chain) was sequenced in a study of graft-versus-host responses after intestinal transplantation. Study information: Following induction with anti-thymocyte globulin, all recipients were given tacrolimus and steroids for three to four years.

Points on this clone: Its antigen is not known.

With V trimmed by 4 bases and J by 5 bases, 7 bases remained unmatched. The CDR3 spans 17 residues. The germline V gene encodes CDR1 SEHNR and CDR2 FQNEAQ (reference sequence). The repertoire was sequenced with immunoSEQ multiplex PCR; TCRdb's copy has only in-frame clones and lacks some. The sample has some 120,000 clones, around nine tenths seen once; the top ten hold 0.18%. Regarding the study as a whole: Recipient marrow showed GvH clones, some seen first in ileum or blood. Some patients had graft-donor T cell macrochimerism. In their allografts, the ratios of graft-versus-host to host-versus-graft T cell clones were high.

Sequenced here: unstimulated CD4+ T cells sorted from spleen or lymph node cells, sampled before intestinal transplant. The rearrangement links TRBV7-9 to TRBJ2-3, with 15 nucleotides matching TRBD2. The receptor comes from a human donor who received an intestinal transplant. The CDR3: CASSSPGLAGGRDTQYF. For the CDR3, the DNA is TGTGCCAGCAGCTCGCCGGGACTAGCGGGAGGTAGAGATACGCAGTATTTT.